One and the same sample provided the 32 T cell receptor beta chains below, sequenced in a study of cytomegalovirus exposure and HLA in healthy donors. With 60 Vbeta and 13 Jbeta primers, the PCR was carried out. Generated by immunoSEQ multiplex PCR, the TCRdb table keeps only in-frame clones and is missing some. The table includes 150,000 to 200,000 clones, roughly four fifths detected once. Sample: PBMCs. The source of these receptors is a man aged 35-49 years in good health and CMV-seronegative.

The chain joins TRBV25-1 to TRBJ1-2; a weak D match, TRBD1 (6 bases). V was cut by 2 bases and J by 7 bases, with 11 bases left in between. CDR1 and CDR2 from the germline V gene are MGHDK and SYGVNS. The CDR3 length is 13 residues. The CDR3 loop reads CASSETGRSGYTF. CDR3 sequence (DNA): TGTGCCAGCAGTGAAACAGGGCGGAGTGGCTACACCTTC.

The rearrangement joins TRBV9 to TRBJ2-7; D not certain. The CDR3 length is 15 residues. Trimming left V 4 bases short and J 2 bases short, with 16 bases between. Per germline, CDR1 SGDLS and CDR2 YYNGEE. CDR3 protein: CASSRHAAPAYEQYF. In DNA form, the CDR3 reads TGTGCCAGCAGCAGACACGCCGCTCCTGCCTACGAGCAGTACTTC.

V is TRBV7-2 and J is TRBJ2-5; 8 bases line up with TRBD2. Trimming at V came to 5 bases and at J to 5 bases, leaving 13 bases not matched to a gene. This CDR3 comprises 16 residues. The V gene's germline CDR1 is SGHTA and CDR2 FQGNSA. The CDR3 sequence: CASSRGGITGTETQYF. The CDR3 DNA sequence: TGTGCCAGCAGCCGGGGGGGGATAACAGGGACCGAGACCCAGTACTTC.

In DNA, the CDR3 is TGTGCCAGCAGAGAACAGGGGCGAAACTATGGCTACACCTTC. Its protein product is CASREQGRNYGYTF. The chain combines TRBV6-1 with TRBJ1-2, with TRBD1 matching 7 bases. Germline CDR1 reads MNHNS; CDR2 reads SASEGT. CDR3 length: 14 residues. V lost 6 bases to trimming and J lost 2 bases; unmatched junction nucleotides: 6.

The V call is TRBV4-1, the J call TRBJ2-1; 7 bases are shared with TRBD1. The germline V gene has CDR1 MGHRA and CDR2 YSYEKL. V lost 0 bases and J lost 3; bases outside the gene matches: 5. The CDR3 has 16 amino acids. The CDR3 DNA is TGCGCCAGCAGCCAAGATGTCGACAGGGACTACAATGAGCAGTTCTTC. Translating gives CASSQDVDRDYNEQFF.

The CDR3 DNA reads TGCAGCCTCCGGGACAGCTATGGCTACACCTTC. This sequence encodes CSLRDSYGYTF. The J gene is TRBJ1-2, the V gene TRBV29-1; 7 bases are a match to TRBD1. The CDR3 sequence is 11 residues long. V lost 8 bases to trimming and J lost 4 bases; unmatched junction nucleotides: 4. Germline loops: CDR1 SQVTM, CDR2 ANQGSEA.

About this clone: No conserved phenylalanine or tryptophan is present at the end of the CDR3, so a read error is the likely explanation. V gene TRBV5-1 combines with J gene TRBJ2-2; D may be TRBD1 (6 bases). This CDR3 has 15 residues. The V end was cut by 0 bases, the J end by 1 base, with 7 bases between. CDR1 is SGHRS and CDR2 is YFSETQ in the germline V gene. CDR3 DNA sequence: TGCGCCAGCAGCTTGGGGACAGAGAACACCGGGGAGCTGTTTTTG. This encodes CASSLGTENTGELFL.

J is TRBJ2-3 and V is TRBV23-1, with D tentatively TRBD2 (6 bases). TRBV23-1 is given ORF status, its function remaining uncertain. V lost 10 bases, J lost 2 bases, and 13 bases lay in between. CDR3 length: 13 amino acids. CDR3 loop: CATLRGLTDTQYF. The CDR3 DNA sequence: TGCGCCACCCTACGGGGACTCACAGATACGCAGTATTTT.

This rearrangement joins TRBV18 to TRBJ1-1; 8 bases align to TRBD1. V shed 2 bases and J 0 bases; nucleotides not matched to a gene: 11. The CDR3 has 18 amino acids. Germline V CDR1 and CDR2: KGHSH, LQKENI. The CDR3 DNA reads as TGTGCCAGCTCACCAAACCGACAGGGGAGCGGGGTGAACACTGAAGCTTTCTTT. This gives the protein CASSPNRQGSGVNTEAFF.

CDR3 amino acids: CASSLVPGHFATEAFF. The DNA of the CDR3 is TGTGCCAGCAGCTTAGTTCCGGGACACTTCGCCACTGAAGCTTTCTTT. The chain has TRBV11-2 and TRBJ1-1; D may be TRBD1 (6 bases). Germline CDR1 and CDR2: SGHAT and FQNNGV. Trimming removed 1 base from V and 4 bases from J, with 16 bases in between. CDR3 length: 16 residues.

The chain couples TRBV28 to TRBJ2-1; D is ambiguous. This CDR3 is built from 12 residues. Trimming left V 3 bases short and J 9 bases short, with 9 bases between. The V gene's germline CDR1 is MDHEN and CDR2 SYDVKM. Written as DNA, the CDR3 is TGTGCCAGCAGTTTTGGGCTTGCTGAGCAGTTCTTC. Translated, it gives CASSFGLAEQFF.

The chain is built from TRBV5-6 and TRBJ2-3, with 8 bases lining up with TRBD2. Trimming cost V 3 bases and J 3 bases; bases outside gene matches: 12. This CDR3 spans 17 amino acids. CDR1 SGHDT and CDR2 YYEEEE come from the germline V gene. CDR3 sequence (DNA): TGTGCCAGCAGCTATGATAGACGGGGGGGCCGGACAGATACGCAGTATTTT. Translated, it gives CASSYDRRGGRTDTQYF.

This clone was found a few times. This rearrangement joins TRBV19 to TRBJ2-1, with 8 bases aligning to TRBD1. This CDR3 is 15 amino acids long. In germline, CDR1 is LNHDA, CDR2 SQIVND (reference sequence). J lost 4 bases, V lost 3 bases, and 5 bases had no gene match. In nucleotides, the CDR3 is TGTGCCAGTAGTATTGACAGGGGTTTTTACAATGAGCAGTTCTTC. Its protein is CASSIDRGFYNEQFF.

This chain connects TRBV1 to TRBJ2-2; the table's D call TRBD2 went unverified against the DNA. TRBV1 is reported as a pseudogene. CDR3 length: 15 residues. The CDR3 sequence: CTSIRAGRDTGELFF. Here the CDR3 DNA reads TGCACCAGCATCCGGGCGGGGCGGGACACCGGGGAGCTGTTTTTT.

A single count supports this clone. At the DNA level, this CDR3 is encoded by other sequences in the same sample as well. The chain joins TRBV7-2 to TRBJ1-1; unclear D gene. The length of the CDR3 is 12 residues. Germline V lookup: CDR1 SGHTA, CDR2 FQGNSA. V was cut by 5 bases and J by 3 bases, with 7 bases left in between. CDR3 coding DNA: TGTGCCAGCAGCCCGGGGTACACTGAAGCTTTCTTT. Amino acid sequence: CASSPGYTEAFF.

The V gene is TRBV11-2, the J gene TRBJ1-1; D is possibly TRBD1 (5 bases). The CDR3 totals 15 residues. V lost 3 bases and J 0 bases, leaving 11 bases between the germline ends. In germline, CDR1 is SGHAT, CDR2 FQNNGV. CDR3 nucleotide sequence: TGTGCCAGCAGCTTCGTCTCAGGGTTGAACACTGAAGCTTTCTTT. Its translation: CASSFVSGLNTEAFF.

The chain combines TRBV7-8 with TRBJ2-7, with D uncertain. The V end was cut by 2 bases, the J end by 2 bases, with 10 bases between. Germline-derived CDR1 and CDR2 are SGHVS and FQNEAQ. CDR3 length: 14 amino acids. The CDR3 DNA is TGTGCCAGCAGCTTAAATATAGCTACCTACGAGCAGTACTTC. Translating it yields CASSLNIATYEQYF.

CDR3 nucleotide sequence: TGTGCCAGCTCTATAACCCGGGGCACCGGGGAGCTGTTTTTT. Amino acids: CASSITRGTGELFF. The chain combines TRBV28 with TRBJ2-2, with D maybe TRBD2 (5 bases). Germline V gene lookup returns CDR1 MDHEN and CDR2 SYDVKM. V shed 8 bases and J shed 4 bases, with 14 bases lying between them. This CDR3 spans 14 amino acids.

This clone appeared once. The CDR3 sequence: CSVERGSFYGYTF. In nucleotides, the CDR3 is TGCAGCGTTGAAAGGGGCTCCTTCTATGGCTACACCTTC. V gene TRBV29-1 combines with J gene TRBJ1-2; the D gene is possibly TRBD1 (5 bases). V lost 2 bases, J lost 4 bases, and 11 bases lay in between. The CDR3 spans 13 residues. Per the germline V gene, CDR1 is SQVTM and CDR2 is ANQGSEA.

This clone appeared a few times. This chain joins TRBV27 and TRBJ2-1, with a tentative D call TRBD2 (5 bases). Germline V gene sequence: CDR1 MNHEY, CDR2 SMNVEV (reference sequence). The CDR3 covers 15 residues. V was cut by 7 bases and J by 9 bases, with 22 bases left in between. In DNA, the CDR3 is TGTGCCAGCACCTCAGCGGCATCTCGTACGGCTGAGCAGTTCTTC. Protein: CASTSAASRTAEQFF.

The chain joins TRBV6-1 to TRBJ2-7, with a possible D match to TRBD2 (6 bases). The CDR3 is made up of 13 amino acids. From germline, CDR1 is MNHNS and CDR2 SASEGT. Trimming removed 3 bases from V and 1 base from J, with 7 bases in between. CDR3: CASSEGLSYEQYF. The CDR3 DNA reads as TGTGCCAGCAGTGAGGGACTGTCCTACGAGCAGTACTTC.

The CDR3 DNA sequence: TGCGCCAGCAGTGTCGCCGGAGGATTCTCCTACGAGCAGTACTTC. Translated: CASSVAGGFSYEQYF. The genes are TRBV10-2 and TRBJ2-7; weak D call: TRBD2 (5 bases). Trimming removed 4 bases from V and 0 bases from J, with 13 bases in between. The germline CDR1 and CDR2 sequences are WSHSY and SAAADI. The CDR3 consists of 15 residues.

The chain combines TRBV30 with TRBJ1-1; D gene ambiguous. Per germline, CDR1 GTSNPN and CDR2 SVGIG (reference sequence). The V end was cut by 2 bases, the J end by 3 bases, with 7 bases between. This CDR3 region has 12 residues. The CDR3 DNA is TGTGCCTGGAGTCCCAGTTACACTGAAGCTTTCTTT. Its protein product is CAWSPSYTEAFF.

Here the CDR3 reads CASSLDGGAGEQFF. The CDR3, as DNA: TGTGCCAGCAGCTTAGACGGGGGGGCAGGTGAGCAGTTCTTC. The chain couples TRBV7-2 to TRBJ2-1; 8 nucleotides match TRBD2. Trimming cost V 1 base and J 9 bases; bases outside gene matches: 5. CDR3 length: 14 residues. The germline CDR1 and CDR2 sequences are SGHTA and FQGNSA.

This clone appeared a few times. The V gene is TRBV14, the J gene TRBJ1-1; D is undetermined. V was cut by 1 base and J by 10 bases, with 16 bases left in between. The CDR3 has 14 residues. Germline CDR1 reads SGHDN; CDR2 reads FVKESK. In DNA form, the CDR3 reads TGTGCCAGCAGCCAAGTAAGAACCCCGGCGGGAGCTTTCTTT. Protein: CASSQVRTPAGAFF.

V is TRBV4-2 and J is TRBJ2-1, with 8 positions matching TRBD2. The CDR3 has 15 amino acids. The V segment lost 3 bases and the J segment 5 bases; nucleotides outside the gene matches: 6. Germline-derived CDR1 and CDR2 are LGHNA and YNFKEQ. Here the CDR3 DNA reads TGTGCCAGCAGCCAGGCGGGGGGCTGGGACAATGAGCAGTTCTTC. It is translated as CASSQAGGWDNEQFF.

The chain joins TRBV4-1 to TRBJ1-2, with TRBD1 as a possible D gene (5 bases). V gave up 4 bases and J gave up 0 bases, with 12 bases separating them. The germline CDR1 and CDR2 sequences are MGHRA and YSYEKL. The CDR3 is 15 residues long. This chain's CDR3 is CASSPRQNTNYGYTF. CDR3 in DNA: TGCGCCAGCAGCCCCCGACAGAATACTAACTATGGCTACACCTTC.

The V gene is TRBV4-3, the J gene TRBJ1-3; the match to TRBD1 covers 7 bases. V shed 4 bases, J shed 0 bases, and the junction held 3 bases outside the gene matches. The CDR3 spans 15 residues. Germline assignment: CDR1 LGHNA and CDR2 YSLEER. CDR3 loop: CASSPGTASGNTIYF. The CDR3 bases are TGCGCCAGCAGCCCCGGGACAGCCTCTGGAAACACCATATATTTT.

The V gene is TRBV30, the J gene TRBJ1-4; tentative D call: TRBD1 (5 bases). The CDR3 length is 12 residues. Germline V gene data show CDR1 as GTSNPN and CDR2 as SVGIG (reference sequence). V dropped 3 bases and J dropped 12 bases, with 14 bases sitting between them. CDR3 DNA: TGTGCCTGGAGGGCCTATACCAGGGAACTGTTTTTT. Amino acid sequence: CAWRAYTRELFF.

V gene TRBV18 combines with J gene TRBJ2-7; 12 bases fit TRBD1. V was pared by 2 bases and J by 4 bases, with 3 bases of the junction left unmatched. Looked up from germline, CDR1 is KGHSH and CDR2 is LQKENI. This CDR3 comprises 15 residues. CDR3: CASSPGGQGAYEQYF. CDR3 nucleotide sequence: TGTGCCAGCTCACCAGGGGGACAGGGGGCGTACGAGCAGTACTTC.

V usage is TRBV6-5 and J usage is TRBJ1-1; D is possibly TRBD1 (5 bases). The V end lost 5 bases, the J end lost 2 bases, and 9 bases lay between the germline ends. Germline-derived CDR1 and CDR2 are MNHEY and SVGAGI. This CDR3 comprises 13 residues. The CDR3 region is CASSRGTNTEAFF. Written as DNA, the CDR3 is TGTGCCAGCAGTAGGGGAACCAACACTGAAGCTTTCTTT.

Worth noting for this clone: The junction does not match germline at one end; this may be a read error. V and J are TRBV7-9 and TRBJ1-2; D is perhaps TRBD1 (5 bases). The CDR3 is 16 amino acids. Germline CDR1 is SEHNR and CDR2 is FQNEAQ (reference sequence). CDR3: CSSSLSLPQASDGYTF. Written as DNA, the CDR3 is TGTTCCAGCAGCTTATCTCTGCCACAGGCGTCAGATGGCTACACCTTC. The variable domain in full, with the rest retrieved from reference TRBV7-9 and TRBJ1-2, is DTGVSQNPRHKITKRGQNVTFRCDPISEHNRLYWYRQTLGQGPEFLTYFQNEAQLEKSRLLSDRFSAERPKGSFSTLEIQRTEQGDSAMYLCSSSLSLPQASDGYTFGSGTRLTVV.